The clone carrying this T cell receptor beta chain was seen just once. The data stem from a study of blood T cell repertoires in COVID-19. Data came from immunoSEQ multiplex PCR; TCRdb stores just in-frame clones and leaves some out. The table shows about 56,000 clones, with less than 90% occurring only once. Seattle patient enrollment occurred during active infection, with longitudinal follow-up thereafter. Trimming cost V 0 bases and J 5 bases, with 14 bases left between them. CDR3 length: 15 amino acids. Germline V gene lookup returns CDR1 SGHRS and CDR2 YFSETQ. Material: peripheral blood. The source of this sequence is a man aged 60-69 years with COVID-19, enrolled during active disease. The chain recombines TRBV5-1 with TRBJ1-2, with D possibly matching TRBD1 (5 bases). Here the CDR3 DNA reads TGCGCCAGCAGCTTGGCCATCAGGGCAGAGTATGGCTACACCTTC. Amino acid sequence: CASSLAIRAEYGYTF.